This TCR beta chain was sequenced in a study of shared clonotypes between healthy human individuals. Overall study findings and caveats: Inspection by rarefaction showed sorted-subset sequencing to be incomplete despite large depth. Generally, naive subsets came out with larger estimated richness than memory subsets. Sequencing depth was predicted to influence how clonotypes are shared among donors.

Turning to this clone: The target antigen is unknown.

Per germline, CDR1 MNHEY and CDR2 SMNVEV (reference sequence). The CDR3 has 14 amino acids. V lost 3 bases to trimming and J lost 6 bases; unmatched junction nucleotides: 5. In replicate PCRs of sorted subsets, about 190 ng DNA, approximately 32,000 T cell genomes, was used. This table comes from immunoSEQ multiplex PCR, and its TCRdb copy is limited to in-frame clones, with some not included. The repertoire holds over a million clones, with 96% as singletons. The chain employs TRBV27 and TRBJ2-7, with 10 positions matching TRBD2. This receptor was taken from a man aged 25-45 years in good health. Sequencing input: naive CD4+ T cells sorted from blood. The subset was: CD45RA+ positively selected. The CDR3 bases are TGTGCCAGCAGTTTGCTAGCGGGAGTCACCGAGCAGTACTTC. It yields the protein CASSLLAGVTEQYF.